A single sample gave rise to the 32 T cell receptor beta chains below, sequenced in a study of T cell clones after liver transplantation. Here immunoSEQ multiplex PCR was the method, and the copy in TCRdb shows in-frame clones only, minus some. There are roughly 50,000 clones in the sample; approximately 88% occur only once, and about 8.5% lies in the top ten. Sequences were derived from CD4+ T cells from blood, sampled before liver transplant. These receptor sequences come from a human donor who received a liver transplant.

This clone was detected only once. The rearrangement uses TRBV7-9 and TRBJ2-1; D is undetermined. Germline CDR1 SEHNR, CDR2 FQNEAQ (reference sequence). Trimming took 5 bases from V and 2 from J, leaving 13 bases between them. The CDR3 loop spans 15 amino acids. The CDR3 region has the DNA TGTGCCAGCAGCCTCCGGGCCCTACCCTACAATGAGCAGTTCTTC. Its protein product is CASSLRALPYNEQFF.

The rearrangement uses TRBV19 and TRBJ2-3; 7 positions agree with TRBD1. Germline CDR1 LNHDA, CDR2 SQIVND (reference sequence). The CDR3 extends over 16 amino acids. V trimming: 5 bases; J trimming: 1 base; junction bases outside the gene matches: 9. CDR3 protein: CASSRARGQGTDTQYF. As DNA, the CDR3 is TGTGCCAGTAGTCGGGCGAGGGGGCAGGGCACAGATACGCAGTATTTT.

The chain has TRBV7-9 and TRBJ2-1; 7 positions agree with TRBD2. The CDR3 spans 16 residues. Germline CDR1 SEHNR, CDR2 FQNEAQ (reference sequence). V was clipped by 2 bases and J by 3 bases; unmatched bases: 7. The CDR3 region has the DNA TGTGCCAGCAGCTTACTCGGACTAGAGGGCTACAATGAGCAGTTCTTC. This translates into CASSLLGLEGYNEQFF.

The chain employs TRBV4-2 and TRBJ2-5, with 8 bases matching TRBD2. Trimming removed 2 bases from V and 4 bases from J; junction bases left unmatched: 9. Germline CDR1 reads LGHNA; CDR2 reads YNFKEQ. CDR3 length: 16 amino acids. DNA of the CDR3: TGTGCCAGCAGCCAAATGACTAGCGCCGGTGGAGAGACCCAGTACTTC. Translated, it gives CASSQMTSAGGETQYF.

This chain links TRBV5-6 with TRBJ1-5; possibly TRBD1 for D (6 bases). CDR1 SGHDT and CDR2 YYEEEE come from the germline V gene. The CDR3 length is 15 residues. V was shortened by 0 bases and J by 5 bases, with 12 bases between the two germline ends. The CDR3 reads CASSLANRVDQPQHF. The CDR3 DNA reads as TGTGCCAGCAGCTTGGCCAACAGGGTGGATCAGCCCCAGCATTTT.

The genes are TRBV18 and TRBJ1-5; possibly TRBD1 for D (5 bases). This CDR3 has 14 amino acids. The germline V gene encodes CDR1 KGHSH and CDR2 LQKENI. V gave up 2 bases and J gave up 6 bases, with 11 bases separating them. This CDR3 reads CASSPGDGGQPQHF. DNA of the CDR3: TGTGCCAGCTCACCAGGGGACGGTGGTCAGCCCCAGCATTTT.

The chain links TRBV18 to TRBJ2-7; D is unresolved. The germline V gene has CDR1 KGHSH and CDR2 LQKENI. This CDR3 is 13 amino acids long. Trimming removed 3 bases at V and 4 bases at J, with 10 bases between. The CDR3 is CASSPLGLYEQYF. The CDR3 bases are TGTGCCAGCTCACCTCTTGGTCTTTACGAGCAGTACTTC.

The V gene is TRBV6-6, the J gene TRBJ2-7, with no clear D. Germline V CDR1 and CDR2: MNHNY, SVGAGI (reference sequence). V was trimmed by 5 bases and J by 4 bases, leaving 6 bases between them. This CDR3 comprises 11 residues. The CDR3 loop reads CASSEFYEQYF. The CDR3 DNA is TGTGCCAGCAGTGAATTTTACGAGCAGTACTTC.

This clone was seen just once. The rearrangement links TRBV7-2 to TRBJ2-1, with 7 bases that match TRBD1. Germline lookup yields CDR1 SGHTA and CDR2 FQGNSA. Trimming cost V 3 bases and J 3 bases; bases outside gene matches: 5. The CDR3 covers 15 residues. In DNA form, the CDR3 reads TGTGCCAGCAGCTTGCATCGGGACAGCTACAATGAGCAGTTCTTC. Protein sequence: CASSLHRDSYNEQFF.

The V call is TRBV6-1, the J call TRBJ1-1, with a possible D match to TRBD1 (5 bases). The germline V and J ends were trimmed by 8 bases and 4 bases, with 17 bases remaining between them. The CDR3 is 14 amino acids. The germline CDR1 and CDR2 sequences are MNHNS and SASEGT. In DNA, the CDR3 is TGTGCCAGCCTCGAACCAGGGATTAGCACTGAAGCTTTCTTT. This gives the protein CASLEPGISTEAFF.

The chain couples TRBV5-1 to TRBJ2-4; D possibly uses TRBD1 or TRBD2 (5 bases each). The CDR3 length is 15 residues. Trimming removed 0 bases from V and 0 bases from J, with 7 bases in between. The germline CDR1 and CDR2 sequences are SGHRS and YFSETQ. The DNA of the CDR3 is TGCGCCAGCAGCTTGGGGGGGTTAGCCAAAAACATTCAGTACTTC. This translates into CASSLGGLAKNIQYF.

V gene TRBV6-1 combines with J gene TRBJ1-2; D gene uncertain. V was trimmed by 6 bases and J by 8 bases, leaving 7 bases between them. The CDR3 runs to 10 residues. Germline V gives CDR1 MNHNS, CDR2 SASEGT. The CDR3 loop is CASSPQGYTF. The CDR3 nucleotides are TGTGCCAGCAGCCCACAGGGCTACACCTTC.

The chain uses TRBV9 and TRBJ2-7; D is uncertain. The V and J ends lost 2 bases and 5 bases respectively, with 2 bases between them. The CDR3 loop spans 10 amino acids. Germline lookup yields CDR1 SGDLS and CDR2 YYNGEE. CDR3 coding DNA: TGTGCCAGCAGCGTTCACGAGCAGTACTTC. The encoded protein is CASSVHEQYF.

By frequency in the sample, this clone is medium-sized (0.01 to 0.1%). The chain employs TRBV2 and TRBJ2-3; D uncertain. The CDR3 has 14 residues. Germline CDR1 SNHLY, CDR2 FYNNEI. V dropped 5 bases and J dropped 6 bases, with 15 bases sitting between them. CDR3 sequence (DNA): TGTGCCAGCAGTATCACCTGGATTGCGGATACGCAGTATTTT. It specifies CASSITWIADTQYF.

The chain employs TRBV21-1 and TRBJ2-7; the table gives TRBD2 as D, unverified against the DNA. TRBV21-1 is assigned pseudogene status. The CDR3 loop spans 16 amino acids. The CDR3 region is CASSNSPPFGGYEQYF. In DNA form, the CDR3 reads TGTGCCAGCAGCAATTCACCACCATTCGGGGGTTACGAGCAGTACTTC.

The chain couples TRBV7-2 to TRBJ2-3; the D call may be TRBD1 or TRBD2 (5 bases each). The length of the CDR3 is 18 residues. Germline CDR1 and CDR2: SGHTA and FQGNSA. Trimming shortened V by 2 bases and J by 3 bases, and 21 bases separated the two germline ends. The CDR3 nucleotides read TGTGCCAGCAGCTTAAGTGTACGGTTGTACGGGGCAACAGATACGCAGTATTTT. Protein product: CASSLSVRLYGATDTQYF.

This chain joins TRBV10-3 and TRBJ2-5; no clear D gene. This CDR3 contains 18 residues. The V end was cut by 2 bases, the J end by 2 bases, with 21 bases between. The germline V gene encodes CDR1 ENHRY and CDR2 SYGVKD. The CDR3 bases are TGTGCCATCAGTGAGCCCAAAGTGGGAAAGGCCGCTCAAGAGACCCAGTACTTC. Its protein product is CAISEPKVGKAAQETQYF.

This clone was picked up one time. The genes are TRBV5-5 and TRBJ2-2, with D tentatively TRBD2 (6 bases). Germline loops: CDR1 SGHKS, CDR2 YYEKEE (reference sequence). V dropped 6 bases and J dropped 0 bases, with 15 bases sitting between them. The CDR3 runs 16 residues. This CDR3 is CASTWWGGSNTGELFF. The DNA for the CDR3 is TGTGCCAGCACCTGGTGGGGAGGTTCGAACACCGGGGAGCTGTTTTTT.

This chain connects TRBV7-3 to TRBJ2-3, with TRBD2 identical over 11 bases. The ends lost 5 bases at V and 2 bases at J; junction bases unmatched: 6. The germline CDR1 and CDR2 sequences are SGHTA and FQGTGA. CDR3 length: 16 amino acids. The DNA of the CDR3 is TGTGCCAGCAGCCTCGGGACTAGCGGACACACAGATACGCAGTATTTT. This codes for CASSLGTSGHTDTQYF.

This clone was recorded once. V is TRBV11-2 and J is TRBJ1-6; unclear D gene. The CDR3 is made up of 15 amino acids. V was clipped by 1 base and J by 16 bases, with 20 bases between them. The germline V gene encodes CDR1 SGHAT and CDR2 FQNNGV. The CDR3 protein is CASSLVRQPSPLLHF. In nucleotides, the CDR3 is TGTGCCAGCAGCTTAGTTCGGCAGCCGAGCCCCCTTCTCCACTTT.

V is TRBV6-6 and J is TRBJ2-3; either TRBD1 or TRBD2 may supply D (5 bases each). This CDR3 is 15 amino acids long. Germline assignment: CDR1 MNHNY and CDR2 SVGAGI (reference sequence). V shed 2 bases and J shed 0 bases, with 9 bases lying between them. CDR3: CASSYGGLSTDTQYF. The CDR3 nucleotides are TGTGCCAGCAGTTACGGGGGATTAAGCACAGATACGCAGTATTTT.

The chain recombines TRBV5-4 with TRBJ1-2; TRBD1 matches at 7 bases. V shed 2 bases and J 3 bases; nucleotides not matched to a gene: 4. Germline CDR1 is SGHNT and CDR2 is YYREEE (reference sequence). CDR3 length equals 14 residues. The CDR3 spells CASSFGRGDYGYTF. CDR3 sequence (DNA): TGTGCCAGCAGCTTCGGCAGGGGGGACTATGGCTACACCTTC.

The chain uses TRBV7-9 and TRBJ1-5; D remains ambiguous. The CDR3 consists of 13 residues. Trimming removed 1 base at V and 5 bases at J, with 6 bases between. Germline loops: CDR1 SEHNR, CDR2 FQNEAQ (reference sequence). This CDR3 is CASSLGGDQPQHF. The DNA for the CDR3 is TGTGCCAGCAGCTTAGGAGGAGATCAGCCCCAGCATTTT.

The rearrangement links TRBV19 to TRBJ2-7; D is uncertain. The V end lost 6 bases, the J end lost 5 bases, and 8 bases lay between the germline ends. The CDR3 extends over 11 amino acids. Germline-derived CDR1 and CDR2 are LNHDA and SQIVND (reference sequence). Here the CDR3 DNA reads TGTGCCAGTAGCTTTTACGACGAGCAGTACTTC. Protein: CASSFYDEQYF. Full variable domain (remainder filled in from reference TRBV19 and TRBJ2-7): DGGITQSPKYLFRKEGQNVTLSCEQNLNHDAMYWYRQDPGQGLRLIYYSQIVNDFQKGDIAEGYSVSREKKESFPLTVTSAQKNPTAFYLCASSFYDEQYFGPGTRLTVT.

This sequence joins TRBV4-3 and TRBJ2-7; 11 nucleotides line up with TRBD1. The junction had 5 bases not matched to a gene; V was cut back by 4 bases and J by 6 bases. CDR1 is LGHNA, CDR2 YSLEER, per germline. This CDR3 is 14 amino acids long. The CDR3 bases are TGCGCCAGCAGCCGGGGACAGGGGGTCGGCGAGCAGTACTTC. The encoded protein is CASSRGQGVGEQYF.

The chain combines TRBV7-8 with TRBJ2-5; D not resolved. Trimming removed 5 bases at V and 1 base at J, with 8 bases between. Germline V lookup: CDR1 SGHVS, CDR2 FQNEAQ. The CDR3 sequence is 13 residues long. The CDR3 DNA is TGTGCCAGCAGCAATGACCCCCAAGAGACCCAGTACTTC. The encoded protein is CASSNDPQETQYF.

CDR3 loop: CASTRDRGTGYTF. Written as DNA, the CDR3 is TGTGCCAGCACCCGGGACAGGGGGACTGGCTACACCTTC. The V gene is TRBV14, the J gene TRBJ1-2; 11 positions agree with TRBD1. This CDR3 comprises 13 residues. Per the germline V gene, CDR1 is SGHDN and CDR2 is FVKESK. V gave up 7 bases and J gave up 7 bases; unmatched junction bases: 5.

The chain has TRBV4-1 and TRBJ2-5, with 13 bases identical to TRBD2. This CDR3 region has 19 residues. The V and J ends lost 1 base and 4 bases, in that order; junction bases with no gene match: 12. Germline CDR1 is MGHRA and CDR2 is YSYEKL. CDR3 DNA: TGCGCCAGCAGCCAAGGGGTGATGACTAGCGGGAGGTCAGGAGAGACCCAGTACTTC. Protein: CASSQGVMTSGRSGETQYF.

The chain has TRBV7-2 and TRBJ2-3; 9 positions agree with TRBD1. This CDR3 has 15 residues. The junction had 6 bases not matched to a gene; V was cut back by 6 bases and J by 2 bases. Per germline, CDR1 SGHTA and CDR2 FQGNSA. This CDR3 reads CASRGTGTPTDTQYF. The CDR3 region has the DNA TGTGCCAGCAGAGGGACAGGGACCCCCACAGATACGCAGTATTTT.

The V gene is TRBV7-2, the J gene TRBJ2-1; the D gene is possibly TRBD1 (5 bases). This CDR3 spans 14 amino acids. Germline CDR1 and CDR2: SGHTA and FQGNSA. The V gene lost 1 base and the J gene lost 5 bases, with 9 bases spanning the gap. CDR3 residues: CASSLGDSHNEQFF. The CDR3 nucleotides are TGTGCCAGCAGCTTAGGTGACAGCCACAATGAGCAGTTCTTC. Together with reference TRBV7-2 and TRBJ2-1, the CDR3 gives the full variable domain: GAGVSQSPSNKVTEKGKDVELRCDPISGHTALYWYRQSLGQGLEFLIYFQGNSAPDKSGLPSDRFSAERTGGSVSTLTIQRTQQEDSAVYLCASSLGDSHNEQFFGPGTRLTVL.

The chain employs TRBV18 and TRBJ1-5, with a tentative D call TRBD1 (5 bases). The V and J ends lost 3 bases and 3 bases respectively, with 15 bases between them. The CDR3 is made up of 16 amino acids. Germline lookup yields CDR1 KGHSH and CDR2 LQKENI. CDR3 loop: CASSPQTGGTNQPQHF. In DNA, the CDR3 is TGTGCCAGCTCACCCCAAACGGGGGGTACCAATCAGCCCCAGCATTTT. The complete variable domain, with remaining parts taken from reference TRBV18 and TRBJ1-5, reads NAGVMQNPRHLVRRRGQEARLRCSPMKGHSHVYWYRQLPEEGLKFMVYLQKENIIDESGMPKERFSAEFPKEGPSILRIQQVVRGDSAAYFCASSPQTGGTNQPQHFGDGTRLSIL.

This clone was recorded once. V is TRBV18 and J is TRBJ1-2, with D possibly TRBD1 on 5 matching bases. Germline V CDR1 and CDR2: KGHSH, LQKENI. The CDR3 totals 15 residues. The V gene lost 3 bases and the J gene lost 4 bases, with 15 bases spanning the gap. Here the CDR3 reads CASSPEPDSLYGYTF. Here the CDR3 DNA reads TGTGCCAGCTCACCTGAACCCGACAGCCTCTATGGCTACACCTTC.